A selection of T cell receptor beta chains follows, all from one sample in a study of blood T cell repertoires in COVID-19. Only in-frame clones appear in the TCRdb table, and some are missing; sequencing was by immunoSEQ multiplex PCR. The table has about 30,000 clones, 92% seen once. Sequencing input: peripheral blood. These receptors originate from a man aged 50-59 years with active COVID-19. CDR3s include the opening cysteine and the closing phenylalanine or tryptophan. Fields, in order: D gene, clone size, CDR3 length, J gene, V gene, CDR3 DNA, CDR3 protein. The D gene is left open where the match is weak. Size is omitted from some rows. Given values are once, few, many or a class for expanded clones.

TRBD1,.,17,TRBJ2-1,TRBV5-1,TGCGCCAGCAGCTTGTATCCGGGACAGGGATCCTACAATGAGCAGTTCTTC,CASSLYPGQGSYNEQFF
TRBD2,.,15,TRBJ2-7,TRBV4-2,TGTGCCAGCAGCCAAGATGCTAGCGGGGGTTACGAGCAGTACTTC,CASSQDASGGYEQYF
.,.,14,TRBJ1-2,TRBV5-1,TGCGCCAGCAGCTTGGTAGGCAGGGGTAGAGGCTACACCTTC,CASSLVGRGRGYTF
.,.,13,TRBJ2-5,TRBV6-2/TRBV6-3,TGTGCCAGCAGTTACGACTTCGAGGAGACCCAGTACTTC,CASSYDFEETQYF
.,.,15,TRBJ1-5,TRBV6-5,TGTGCCAGTAAGCCCGTTGGGACACCTAATCAGCCCCAGCATTTT,CASKPVGTPNQPQHF
.,.,11,TRBJ2-1,TRBV20-1,TGCAGTGCTAGAGATGAGGAAGCCCCGGTCTTC,CSARDEEAPVF
.,once,11,TRBJ2-5,TRBV2,TGTGCCAGCACACAGGAAGAGACCCAGTACTTC,CASTQEETQYF
TRBD2,.,17,TRBJ2-2,TRBV18,TGTGCCAGCTCACCACCAACACTAGCGGGACTCTTTGGGGAGCTGTTTTTT,CASSPPTLAGLFGELFF
.,.,15,TRBJ2-5,TRBV21-1,TGTGCCAGCAGCAAATGGGACAGGGGGCAAGAGACCCAGTACTTC,CASSKWDRGQETQYF
TRBD1,.,14,TRBJ1-1,TRBV6-5,TGTGCCAGCACTACAACAGGGGAAACTAGTGGGGCTTTCTTT,CASTTTGETSGAFF
.,.,11,TRBJ2-7,TRBV12-3/TRBV12-4,TGTGCCAGCAGTTTCGGCTACGAGCAGTACTTC,CASSFGYEQYF
.,.,11,TRBJ1-1,TRBV5-6,TGTGCCAGCAGCTTGGACAGCGAAGCTTTCTTT,CASSLDSEAFF
.,once,12,TRBJ1-4,TRBV5-4,TGTGCCAGCAGCTTGCCAGAGGGAGAACTGTTTTTT,CASSLPEGELFF
.,.,17,TRBJ1-1,TRBV7-9,TGTGCCAGCAGCTTAAGCGGGAGACCGGGTGGGGACACTGAAGCTTTCTTT,CASSLSGRPGGDTEAFF
TRBD2,.,12,TRBJ2-1,TRBV28,TGTGCCAGCAGTTTCGAACTAGCGGGACAGTTCTTC,CASSFELAGQFF
.,.,15,TRBJ2-7,TRBV3-1/TRBV3-2,TGTGCCAGCAGGCCCGTGGGCGCCAACCCCTACGAGCAGTACTTC,CASRPVGANPYEQYF
TRBD2,once,15,TRBJ2-7,TRBV7-9,TGTGCCAGCAGTTCGACTAGCGGGGCGTCCTACGAGCAGTACTTC,CASSSTSGASYEQYF
.,.,15,TRBJ2-5,TRBV2,TGTGCCAGCAGGTGGTACGGAGGGAATTCTGAGACCCAGTACTTC,CASRWYGGNSETQYF
.,.,16,TRBJ2-7,TRBV6-2/TRBV6-3,TGTGCCAGCAGTTACCACGGACTTGTCAAGCCCCTCGAGCAGTACTTC,CASSYHGLVKPLEQYF
.,.,15,TRBJ2-5,TRBV5-1,TGCGCCAGCAGCCCCGGCGCGGGGGCTGAAGAGACCCAGTACTTC,CASSPGAGAEETQYF